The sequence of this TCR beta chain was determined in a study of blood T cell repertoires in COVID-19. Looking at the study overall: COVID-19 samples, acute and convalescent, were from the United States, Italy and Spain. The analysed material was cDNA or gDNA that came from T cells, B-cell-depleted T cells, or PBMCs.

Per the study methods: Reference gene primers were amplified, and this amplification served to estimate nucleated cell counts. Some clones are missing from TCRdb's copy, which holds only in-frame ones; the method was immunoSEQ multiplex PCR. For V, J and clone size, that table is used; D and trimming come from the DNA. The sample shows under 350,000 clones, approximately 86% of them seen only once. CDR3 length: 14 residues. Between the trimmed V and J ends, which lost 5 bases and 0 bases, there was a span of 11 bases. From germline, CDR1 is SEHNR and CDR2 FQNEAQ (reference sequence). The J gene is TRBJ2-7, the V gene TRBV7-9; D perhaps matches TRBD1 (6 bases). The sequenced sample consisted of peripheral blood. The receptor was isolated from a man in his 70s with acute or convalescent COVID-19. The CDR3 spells CASSPQGTSYEQYF. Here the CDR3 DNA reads TGTGCCAGCAGCCCACAGGGAACCTCCTACGAGCAGTACTTC.